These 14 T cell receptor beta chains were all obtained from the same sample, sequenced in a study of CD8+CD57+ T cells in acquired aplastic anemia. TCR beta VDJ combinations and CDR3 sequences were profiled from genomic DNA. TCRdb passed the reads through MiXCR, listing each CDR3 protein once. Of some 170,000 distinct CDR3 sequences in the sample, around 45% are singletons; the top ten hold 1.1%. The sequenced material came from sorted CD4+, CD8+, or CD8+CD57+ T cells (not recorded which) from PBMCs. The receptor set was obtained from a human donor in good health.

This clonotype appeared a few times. CDR3 region: CAWSVGPLAGETQYF. The CDR3 DNA sequence: TGTGCCTGGAGTGTCGGACCCCTAGCGGGAGAGACCCAGTACTTC. The V gene is TRBV30, the J gene TRBJ2-5; 8 bases match TRBD2. The ends lost 0 bases at V and 4 bases at J; junction bases unmatched: 7. This CDR3 is 15 amino acids long. Germline loops: CDR1 GTSNPN, CDR2 SVGIG (reference sequence).

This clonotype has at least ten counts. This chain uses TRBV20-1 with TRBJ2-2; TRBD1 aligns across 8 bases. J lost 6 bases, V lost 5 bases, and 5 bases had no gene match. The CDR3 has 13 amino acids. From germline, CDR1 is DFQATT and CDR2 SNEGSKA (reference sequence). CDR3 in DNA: TGCAGTGCTTCCGACAGGGGAGCCGGGGAGCTGTTTTTT. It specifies CSASDRGAGELFF.

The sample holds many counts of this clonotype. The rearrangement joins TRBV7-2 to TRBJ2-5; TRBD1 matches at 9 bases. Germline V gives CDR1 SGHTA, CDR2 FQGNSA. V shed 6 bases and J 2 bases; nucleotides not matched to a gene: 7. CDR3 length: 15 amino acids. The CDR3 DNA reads TGTGCCAGCAGACGACAGGGGGGGCAACAAGAGACCCAGTACTTC. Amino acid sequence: CASRRQGGQQETQYF. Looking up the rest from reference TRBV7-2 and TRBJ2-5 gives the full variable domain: GAGVSQSPSNKVTEKGKDVELRCDPISGHTALYWYRQSLGQGLEFLIYFQGNSAPDKSGLPSDRFSAERTGGSVSTLTIQRTQQEDSAVYLCASRRQGGQQETQYFGPGTRLLVL.

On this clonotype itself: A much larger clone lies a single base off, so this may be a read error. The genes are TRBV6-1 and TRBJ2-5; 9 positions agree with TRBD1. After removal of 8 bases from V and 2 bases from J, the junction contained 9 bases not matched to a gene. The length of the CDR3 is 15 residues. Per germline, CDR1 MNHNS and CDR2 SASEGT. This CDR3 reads CASGPDRGAQETQYF. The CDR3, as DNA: TGTGCCAGCGGTCCGGACAGGGGAGCTCAAGAGACCCAGTACTTC.

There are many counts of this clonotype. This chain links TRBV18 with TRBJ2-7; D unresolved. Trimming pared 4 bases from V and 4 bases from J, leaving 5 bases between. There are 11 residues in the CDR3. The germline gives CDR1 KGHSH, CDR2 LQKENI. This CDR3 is CASSRGYEQYF. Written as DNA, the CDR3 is TGTGCCAGCTCACGGGGATACGAGCAGTACTTC.

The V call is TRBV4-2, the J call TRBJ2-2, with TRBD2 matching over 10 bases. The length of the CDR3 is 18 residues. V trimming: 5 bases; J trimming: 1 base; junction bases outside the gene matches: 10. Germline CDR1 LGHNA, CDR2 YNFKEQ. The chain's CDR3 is CASSIRTSGEVNTGELFF. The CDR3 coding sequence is TGTGCCAGCAGCATTAGGACTAGCGGAGAGGTGAACACCGGGGAGCTGTTTTTT.

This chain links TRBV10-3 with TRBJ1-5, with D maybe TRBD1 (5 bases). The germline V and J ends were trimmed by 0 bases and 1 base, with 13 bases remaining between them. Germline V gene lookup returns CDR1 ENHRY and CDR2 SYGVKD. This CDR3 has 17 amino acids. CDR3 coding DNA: TGTGCCATCAGTGAGTCGCCGGGGGGGATGAGCAATCAGCCCCAGCATTTT. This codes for CAISESPGGMSNQPQHF.

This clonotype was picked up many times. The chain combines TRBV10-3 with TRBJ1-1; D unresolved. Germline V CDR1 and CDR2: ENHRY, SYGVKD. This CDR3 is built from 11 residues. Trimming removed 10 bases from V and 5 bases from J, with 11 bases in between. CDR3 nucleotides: TGTGCCACGATAAAAGAAACTGAAGCTTTCTTT. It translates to CATIKETEAFF.

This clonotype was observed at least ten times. The CDR3 spells CASSQADSAGANVLTF. CDR3 nucleotides: TGCGCCAGCAGCCAAGCGGACAGTGCTGGGGCCAACGTCCTGACTTTC. This rearrangement joins TRBV4-3 to TRBJ2-6; tentative D call: TRBD1 (6 bases). Germline V lookup: CDR1 LGHNA, CDR2 YSLEER. The CDR3 length is 16 residues. The V and J ends lost 1 base and 2 bases respectively, with 9 bases between them.

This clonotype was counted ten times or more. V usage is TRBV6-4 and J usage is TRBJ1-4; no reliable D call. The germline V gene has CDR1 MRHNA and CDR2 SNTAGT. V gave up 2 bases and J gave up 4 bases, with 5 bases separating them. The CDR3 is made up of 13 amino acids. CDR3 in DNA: TGTGCCAGCAGTGACAGGCTTAATGAAAAACTGTTTTTT. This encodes CASSDRLNEKLFF.

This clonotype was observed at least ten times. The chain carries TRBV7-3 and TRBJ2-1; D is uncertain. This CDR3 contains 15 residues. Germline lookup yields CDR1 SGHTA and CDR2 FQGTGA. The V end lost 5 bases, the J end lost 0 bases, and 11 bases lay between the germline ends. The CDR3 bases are TGTGCCAGCAGCCCCTCGGTGAGCTCCTACAATGAGCAGTTCTTC. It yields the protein CASSPSVSSYNEQFF. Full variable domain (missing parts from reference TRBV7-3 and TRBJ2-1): GAGVSQTPSNKVTEKGKYVELRCDPISGHTALYWYRQSLGQGPEFLIYFQGTGAADDSGLPNDRFFAVRPEGSVSTLKIQRTERGDSAVYLCASSPSVSSYNEQFFGPGTRLTVL.

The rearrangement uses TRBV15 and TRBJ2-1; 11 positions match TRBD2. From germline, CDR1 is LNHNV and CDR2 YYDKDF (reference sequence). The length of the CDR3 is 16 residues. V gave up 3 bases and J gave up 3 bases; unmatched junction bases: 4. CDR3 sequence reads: CATSRGLAGGYNEQFF. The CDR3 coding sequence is TGTGCCACCAGCAGGGGTCTAGCGGGGGGCTACAATGAGCAGTTCTTC.

As DNA, the CDR3 is TGTGCCAGCAGTGATCAGCGGGAGGCCACAGATACGCAGTATTTT. This gives the protein CASSDQREATDTQYF. The V and J genes are TRBV25-1 and TRBJ2-3; the match to TRBD2 covers 9 bases. This CDR3 is built from 15 residues. CDR1 and CDR2 (germline): MGHDK, SYGVNS. With 3 bases clipped from V and 2 bases from J, the junction kept 3 bases outside the gene matches.

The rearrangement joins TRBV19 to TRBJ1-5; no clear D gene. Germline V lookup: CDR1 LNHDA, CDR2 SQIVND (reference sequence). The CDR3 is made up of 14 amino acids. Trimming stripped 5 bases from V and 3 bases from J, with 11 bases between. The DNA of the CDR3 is TGTGCCAGTAGTTTGGGGTTCGACAATCAGCCCCAGCATTTT. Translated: CASSLGFDNQPQHF.